These 12 T cell receptor beta chains came from one sample sequenced in a study of T-cell reconstitution after alpha-beta-depleted transplantation in children. The TCRbeta library incorporated unique molecular identifiers. From the PCR reads, TCRdb called clonotypes with MiXCR, one entry per CDR3 protein. The sample consists of around 96,000 distinct CDR3 sequences, more than 9% of them appearing once. Sequenced here: PBMCs from the stem cell graft donor, sampled from the stem cell graft. All receptors come from a human donor who donated a stem cell graft to a child with inherited bone marrow failure.

At least ten counts were recorded for this clonotype. The V call is TRBV20-1, the J call TRBJ1-2; 9 bases align to TRBD1. Germline CDR1 DFQATT, CDR2 SNEGSKA (reference sequence). Germline trimming cut 2 bases from V and 3 bases from J; bases unmatched to any gene: 7. There are 15 residues in the CDR3. In DNA form, the CDR3 reads TGCAGTGCTAGACCTCCGGGACAGGGAGACTATGGCTACACCTTC. Encoded protein: CSARPPGQGDYGYTF.

The table lists this clonotype with many counts. The V gene is TRBV27, the J gene TRBJ2-5; possible D gene TRBD1, 5 bases. Germline values: CDR1 MNHEY, CDR2 SMNVEV (reference sequence). This CDR3 region has 14 residues. V lost 6 bases, J lost 2 bases, and 13 bases lay in between. The CDR3 DNA is TGTGCCAGCAGCCCCCTGGACAAACAAGAGACCCAGTACTTC. Amino acids: CASSPLDKQETQYF.

This clonotype has at least ten counts. As DNA, the CDR3 is TGCAGTGCTCCGCACCTTTCCAAAGCTTTCTTT. Protein sequence: CSAPHLSKAFF. The chain employs TRBV20-1 and TRBJ1-1, with no clear D. Germline V gene data show CDR1 as DFQATT and CDR2 as SNEGSKA (reference sequence). This CDR3 is built from 11 residues. Trimming shortened V by 5 bases and J by 9 bases, and 13 bases separated the two germline ends.

This clonotype was observed many times. This chain connects TRBV20-1 to TRBJ2-1, with D possibly TRBD2 on 6 matching bases. Trimming took 0 bases from V and 3 from J, leaving 12 bases between them. Germline values: CDR1 DFQATT, CDR2 SNEGSKA (reference sequence). The CDR3 is 15 amino acids. The CDR3 region is CSARDLAGSYNEQFF. In DNA form, the CDR3 reads TGCAGTGCTAGAGATCTCGCGGGAAGCTACAATGAGCAGTTCTTC.

The sample holds one count of this clonotype. This chain uses TRBV7-2 with TRBJ2-5; unclear D gene. V lost 3 bases and J 4 bases, leaving 9 bases between the germline ends. CDR1 is SGHTA, CDR2 FQGNSA, per germline. The CDR3 sequence is 13 residues long. The CDR3 region has the DNA TGTGCCAGCAGCTTTGTTTTTCGAGAGACCCAGTACTTC. Translated: CASSFVFRETQYF.

This clonotype appeared many times. This chain connects TRBV3-1 to TRBJ1-2; maybe TRBD1 (5 bases). Germline lookup yields CDR1 LGHDT and CDR2 YNNKEL (reference sequence). The CDR3 is 13 amino acids. Trimming cost V 4 bases and J 8 bases, with 14 bases left between them. CDR3 protein: CASSPGRPWGYTF. CDR3 in DNA: TGTGCCAGCAGCCCGGGGCGGCCCTGGGGCTACACCTTC.

This clonotype was picked up one time. The chain joins TRBV28 to TRBJ2-5, with TRBD2 as a possible D gene (5 bases). Germline V CDR1 and CDR2: MDHEN, SYDVKM. The V end lost 6 bases, the J end lost 0 bases, and 8 bases lay between the germline ends. The CDR3 runs 13 residues. The CDR3 loop is CASSLDYQETQYF. In nucleotides, the CDR3 is TGTGCCAGCAGCCTGGACTACCAAGAGACCCAGTACTTC.

This clonotype has more than one count but fewer than ten. V usage is TRBV7-2 and J usage is TRBJ2-7, with 11 nucleotides matching TRBD2. Germline V CDR1 and CDR2: SGHTA, FQGNSA. V was clipped by 4 bases and J by 3 bases; unmatched bases: 14. The CDR3 loop spans 18 amino acids. CDR3 residues: CASSSPLLAGVLNYEQYF. The CDR3 DNA reads as TGTGCCAGCAGCTCCCCTCTACTAGCGGGAGTTCTCAACTACGAGCAGTACTTC.

This clonotype occurred many times. This sequence joins TRBV12-3 or TRBV12-4 and TRBJ2-7; the D is unclear. V was shortened by 2 bases and J by 1 base, with 9 bases between the two germline ends. The CDR3 is 14 amino acids. CDR3 bases: TGTGCCAGCAGTTTACAGACCGGATCCTACGAGCAGTACTTC. It encodes CASSLQTGSYEQYF.

This clonotype was counted ten times or more. A junction end diverges from the germline sequence, so it may reflect a read error. The chain is built from TRBV4-2 and TRBJ2-3, with 11 bases that match TRBD2. The CDR3 extends over 17 amino acids. Germline values: CDR1 LGHNA, CDR2 YNFKEQ. The CDR3 region has the DNA TGTGCCAGCAGCCAAGAGAATAGCGGGAGGGCCTCAGATACGCTGTATTTT. The encoded protein is CASSQENSGRASDTLYF.

This clonotype has ten or more counts. DNA for the CDR3: TGCGCCAGCAGCTTGGTCGGTCAGATGAACACTGAAGCTTTCTTT. Translation: CASSLVGQMNTEAFF. This sequence joins TRBV5-1 and TRBJ1-1; no reliable D call. The CDR3 loop spans 15 amino acids. With 0 bases removed from V and 0 bases from J, the gap between germline ends came to 9 bases. CDR1 and CDR2 from the germline V gene are SGHRS and YFSETQ.

The rearrangement uses TRBV11-2 and TRBJ1-1; 7 positions agree with TRBD1. Germline-derived CDR1 and CDR2 are SGHAT and FQNNGV. Trimming at V came to 5 bases and at J to 11 bases, leaving 11 bases not matched to a gene. This CDR3 has 13 residues. CDR3 in DNA: TGTGCCAGCAGCCCCCGAACAGGGGCCGCCGCTTTCTTT. It codes for CASSPRTGAAAFF.